The next 17 T cell receptor beta chains were all read from a single sample in a study of T-cell reconstitution after alpha-beta-depleted transplantation in children. Unique molecular identifiers were built into the TCRbeta library. TCRdb called the PCR reads again in MiXCR, with one record for every CDR3 protein. The sample lists more than 500,000 distinct CDR3 sequences; roughly 10% were seen once. Here the sequenced sample was PBMCs, mostly from graft donor cells, taken 180 days after TCRalphabeta/CD19-depleted stem cell transplant. The source is a female patient aged 2-9 years who had a stem cell transplant for aplastic anemia, so the T cells may come from the graft donor.

This clonotype has just a few counts. The chain recombines TRBV30 with TRBJ2-3, with TRBD1 matching 9 bases. Germline V gene data show CDR1 as GTSNPN and CDR2 as SVGIG (reference sequence). This CDR3 contains 15 residues. V was pared by 2 bases and J by 6 bases, with 9 bases of the junction left unmatched. The CDR3 here is CAWSWGQGSSDTQYF. The CDR3 coding sequence is TGTGCCTGGAGTTGGGGACAGGGAAGTTCTGATACGCAGTATTTT.

This clonotype appeared a few times. The chain employs TRBV7-2 and TRBJ2-5; 8 nucleotides line up with TRBD2. Germline assignment: CDR1 SGHTA and CDR2 FQGNSA. The CDR3 contains 14 residues. The V gene end was trimmed by 4 bases and the J gene end by 4 bases; junction bases not matched to a gene: 5. The CDR3 DNA follows: TGTGCCAGCAGCTCGGGACTAGTGGGAGAGACCCAGTACTTC. This sequence encodes CASSSGLVGETQYF.

The chain employs TRBV5-1 and TRBJ2-5, with D perhaps TRBD2 (6 bases). Germline V lookup: CDR1 SGHRS, CDR2 YFSETQ. Trimming left V 0 bases short and J 5 bases short, with 11 bases between. This CDR3 comprises 14 residues. The CDR3 nucleotides are TGCGCCAGCAGCTTGGCCGCGGGGAGCGAGACCCAGTACTTC. This translates into CASSLAAGSETQYF.

This clonotype came up a few times. V and J are TRBV4-3 and TRBJ2-1; a weak D match, TRBD2 (5 bases). Per germline, CDR1 LGHNA and CDR2 YSLEER. The CDR3 length is 16 residues. V lost 0 bases to trimming and J lost 3 bases, with 12 bases between them. The CDR3 DNA reads TGCGCCAGCAGCCAAGATTGGAGGAGAGACTACAATGAGCAGTTCTTC. Encoded protein: CASSQDWRRDYNEQFF.

The rearrangement uses TRBV5-1 and TRBJ1-1; 8 bases agree with TRBD1. This CDR3 is built from 15 residues. CDR1 is SGHRS and CDR2 is YFSETQ in the germline V gene. Trimming took 2 bases from V and 5 from J; bases not matched to a gene: 8. The CDR3 protein is CASSFSQGAGTEAFF. CDR3 DNA sequence: TGCGCCAGCAGCTTTTCTCAGGGGGCAGGGACTGAAGCTTTCTTT. The whole variable domain, filled in from reference TRBV5-1 and TRBJ1-1, reads KAGVTQTPRYLIKTRGQQVTLSCSPISGHRSVSWYQQTPGQGLQFLFEYFSETQRNKGNFPGRFSGRQFSNSRSEMNVSTLELGDSALYLCASSFSQGAGTEAFFGQGTRLTVV.

This clonotype was seen more than once but under ten times. This chain links TRBV7-2 with TRBJ2-1, with D possibly TRBD2 on 6 matching bases. The V end lost 2 bases, the J end lost 9 bases, and 8 bases lay between the germline ends. Germline-derived CDR1 and CDR2 are SGHTA and FQGNSA. The CDR3 totals 12 residues. The CDR3 bases are TGTGCCAGCAGCTTACTCGGGAGTGAGCAGTTCTTC. Its protein is CASSLLGSEQFF.

Only a few counts were recorded for this clonotype. The rearrangement uses TRBV19 and TRBJ2-7; D perhaps matches TRBD2 (5 bases). The germline CDR1 and CDR2 sequences are LNHDA and SQIVND (reference sequence). Trimming shortened V by 3 bases and J by 4 bases, and 10 bases separated the two germline ends. CDR3 length: 13 amino acids. CDR3: CASSMEAAYEQYF. CDR3 sequence (DNA): TGTGCCAGTAGTATGGAGGCGGCGTACGAGCAGTACTTC. Based on the CDR3 plus reference TRBV19 and TRBJ2-7, the full variable domain is DGGITQSPKYLFRKEGQNVTLSCEQNLNHDAMYWYRQDPGQGLRLIYYSQIVNDFQKGDIAEGYSVSREKKESFPLTVTSAQKNPTAFYLCASSMEAAYEQYFGPGTRLTVT.

This clonotype occurred many times. V usage is TRBV29-1 and J usage is TRBJ2-5; 7 positions agree with TRBD2. Germline V lookup: CDR1 SQVTM, CDR2 ANQGSEA. Trimming cost V 8 bases and J 5 bases; bases outside gene matches: 8. CDR3 size: 12 residues. CDR3 protein: CSSDGGGETQYF. CDR3 DNA: TGCAGCTCCGATGGGGGGGGGGAGACCCAGTACTTC.

This clonotype turned up a few times. The V and J genes are TRBV6-2 or TRBV6-3 and TRBJ1-1; no reliable D call. V lost 7 bases to trimming and J lost 1 base, with 13 bases between them. Germline CDR1 and CDR2: MNHEY and SVGEGT. The CDR3 is made up of 14 amino acids. The CDR3 sequence: CASTGRSRNTEAFF. The CDR3 region has the DNA TGTGCCAGCACCGGCAGGTCTAGGAACACTGAAGCTTTCTTT.

This clonotype showed up just a few times. The V call is TRBV9, the J call TRBJ2-2; 10 bases match TRBD2. Trimming at V came to 0 bases and at J to 3 bases, leaving 2 bases not matched to a gene. The CDR3 is 16 amino acids. Germline values: CDR1 SGDLS, CDR2 YYNGEE. The CDR3: CASSVALAGDTGELFF. Here the CDR3 DNA reads TGTGCCAGCAGCGTAGCCCTAGCGGGAGACACCGGGGAGCTGTTTTTT.

This clonotype has more than one count but fewer than ten. The V gene is TRBV5-1, the J gene TRBJ2-1, with 9 bases aligning to TRBD2. The germline V gene encodes CDR1 SGHRS and CDR2 YFSETQ. J lost 8 bases, V lost 5 bases, and 8 bases had no gene match. The CDR3 runs 14 residues. CDR3 in DNA: TGCGCCAGCAGTGTAGCGGGAGATCATTATGAGCAGTTCTTC. This encodes CASSVAGDHYEQFF.

This clonotype was counted a few times. The gene calls are TRBV4-3 and TRBJ2-3; tentative D call: TRBD2 (5 bases). V was clipped by 0 bases and J by 6 bases, with 16 bases between them. The CDR3 is 16 residues long. Germline lookup yields CDR1 LGHNA and CDR2 YSLEER. The CDR3 protein is CASSQEQALQRDTQYF. Written as DNA, the CDR3 is TGCGCCAGCAGCCAAGAACAAGCGCTTCAGCGGGATACGCAGTATTTT.

This clonotype was seen a few times. The CDR3 loop reads CSVYDTRNTEAFF. CDR3 DNA sequence: TGCAGCGTTTACGACACCCGGAACACTGAAGCTTTCTTT. The V gene is TRBV29-1, the J gene TRBJ1-1; D is uncertain. V lost 5 bases to trimming and J lost 1 base, with 11 bases between them. Per the germline V gene, CDR1 is SQVTM and CDR2 is ANQGSEA. This CDR3 contains 13 residues.

In its sample, this clonotype was seen a few times. The chain joins TRBV29-1 to TRBJ2-3; D may match TRBD1 or TRBD2 (6 bases each). V lost 7 bases and J lost 7, with 21 bases in between. CDR3 length: 14 residues. Germline V gene sequence: CDR1 SQVTM, CDR2 ANQGSEA. This CDR3 is CSAGRTGLGNTQYF. DNA of the CDR3: TGCAGCGCCGGGAGAACAGGGTTGGGAAATACGCAGTATTTT.

This clonotype was picked up many times. The chain combines TRBV29-1 with TRBJ1-1, with TRBD1 matching over 8 bases. This CDR3 contains 14 residues. With 7 bases clipped from V and 5 bases from J, the junction kept 12 bases outside the gene matches. Germline V gene sequence: CDR1 SQVTM, CDR2 ANQGSEA. This chain's CDR3 is CSASLDRGGTEAFF. The CDR3 DNA is TGCAGCGCCTCTCTTGACAGGGGAGGAACTGAAGCTTTCTTT.

This clonotype was counted a few times. This sequence joins TRBV6-1 and TRBJ1-1, with 8 bases aligning to TRBD1. Germline CDR1 reads MNHNS; CDR2 reads SASEGT. The CDR3 consists of 13 residues. After removal of 6 bases from V and 8 bases from J, the junction contained 8 bases not matched to a gene. The CDR3 nucleotides are TGTGCCAGCAGCCGACCCAGGGACAGGGAAGCTTTCTTT. Its protein product is CASSRPRDREAFF.

The chain carries TRBV7-8 and TRBJ2-3; D may be TRBD1 (6 bases). The CDR3 has 14 residues. Germline assignment: CDR1 SGHVS and CDR2 FQNEAQ. V was trimmed by 0 bases and J by 4 bases, leaving 8 bases between them. CDR3 residues: CASSLARGPDTQYF. CDR3 nucleotide sequence: TGTGCCAGCAGCTTAGCCAGGGGCCCAGATACGCAGTATTTT.